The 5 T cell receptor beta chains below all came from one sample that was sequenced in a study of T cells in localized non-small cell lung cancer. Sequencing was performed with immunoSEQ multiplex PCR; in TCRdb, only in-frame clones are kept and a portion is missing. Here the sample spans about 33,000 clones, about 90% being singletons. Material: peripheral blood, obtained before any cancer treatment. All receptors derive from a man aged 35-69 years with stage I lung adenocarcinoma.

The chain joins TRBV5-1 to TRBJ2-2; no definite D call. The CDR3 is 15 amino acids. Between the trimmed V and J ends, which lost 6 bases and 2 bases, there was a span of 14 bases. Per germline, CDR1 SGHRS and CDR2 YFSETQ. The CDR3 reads CASTRSGGNTGELFF. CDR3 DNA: TGCGCCAGCACCAGGTCTGGCGGAAACACCGGGGAGCTGTTTTTT.

The CDR3 is CASSQGALGTAKTYEQYF. CDR3 nucleotides: TGTGCCAGCAGCCAAGGAGCTCTCGGGACAGCAAAGACCTACGAGCAGTACTTC. V gene TRBV14 combines with J gene TRBJ2-7, with TRBD1 identical over 7 bases. J lost 2 bases, V lost 1 base, and 14 bases had no gene match. The CDR3 has 18 residues. CDR1 and CDR2 from the germline V gene are SGHDN and FVKESK. The full variable domain, with the rest looked up from reference TRBV14 and TRBJ2-7, is EAGVTQFPSHSVIEKGQTVTLRCDPISGHDNLYWYRRVMGKEIKFLLHFVKESKQDESGMPNNRFLAERTGGTYSTLKVQPAELEDSGVYFCASSQGALGTAKTYEQYFGPGTRLTVT.

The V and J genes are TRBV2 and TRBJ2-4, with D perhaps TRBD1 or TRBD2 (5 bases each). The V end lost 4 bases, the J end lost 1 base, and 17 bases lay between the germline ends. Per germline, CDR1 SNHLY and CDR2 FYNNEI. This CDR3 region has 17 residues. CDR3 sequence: CASSVHSGWDAKNIQYF. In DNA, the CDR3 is TGTGCCAGCAGTGTCCACTCGGGGTGGGACGCCAAAAACATTCAGTACTTC. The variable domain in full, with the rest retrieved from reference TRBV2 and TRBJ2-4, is EPEVTQTPSHQVTQMGQEVILRCVPISNHLYFYWYRQILGQKVEFLVSFYNNEISEKSEIFDDQFSVERPDGSNFTLKIRSTKLEDSAMYFCASSVHSGWDAKNIQYFGAGTRLSVL.

The DNA of the CDR3 is TGTGCCAGCAGTGAAACTCTCACGACAATCGAGCAGTACTTC. It yields the protein CASSETLTTIEQYF. The chain uses TRBV2 and TRBJ2-7; D gene ambiguous. Germline V CDR1 and CDR2: SNHLY, FYNNEI. V lost 2 bases, J lost 6 bases, and 14 bases lay in between. The CDR3 runs 14 residues.

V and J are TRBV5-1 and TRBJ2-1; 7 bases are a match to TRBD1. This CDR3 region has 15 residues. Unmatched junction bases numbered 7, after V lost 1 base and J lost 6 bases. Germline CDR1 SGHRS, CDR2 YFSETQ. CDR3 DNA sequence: TGCGCCAGCAGCTTGTTGCAGGGGGATCGCAATGAGCAGTTCTTC. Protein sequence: CASSLLQGDRNEQFF.